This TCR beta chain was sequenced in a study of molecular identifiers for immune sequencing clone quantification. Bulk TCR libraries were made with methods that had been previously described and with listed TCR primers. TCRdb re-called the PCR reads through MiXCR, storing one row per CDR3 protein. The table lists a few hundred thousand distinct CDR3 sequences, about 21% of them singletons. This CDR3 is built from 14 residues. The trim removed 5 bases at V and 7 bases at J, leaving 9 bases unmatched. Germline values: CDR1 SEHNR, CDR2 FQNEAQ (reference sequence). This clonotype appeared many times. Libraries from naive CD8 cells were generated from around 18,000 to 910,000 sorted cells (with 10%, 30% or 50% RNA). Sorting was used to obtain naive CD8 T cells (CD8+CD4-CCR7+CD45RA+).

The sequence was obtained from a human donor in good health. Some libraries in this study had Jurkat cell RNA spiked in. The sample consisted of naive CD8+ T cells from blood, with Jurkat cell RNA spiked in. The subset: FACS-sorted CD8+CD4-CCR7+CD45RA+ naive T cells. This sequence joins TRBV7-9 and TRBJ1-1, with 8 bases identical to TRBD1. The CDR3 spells CASSAAGGPLEAFF. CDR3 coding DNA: TGTGCCAGCAGCGCCGCAGGGGGCCCTCTTGAAGCTTTCTTT. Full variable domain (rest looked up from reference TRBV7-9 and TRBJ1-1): DTGVSQNPRHKITKRGQNVTFRCDPISEHNRLYWYRQTLGQGPEFLTYFQNEAQLEKSRLLSDRFSAERPKGSFSTLEIQRTEQGDSAMYLCASSAAGGPLEAFFGQGTRLTVV.